This TCR beta chain was profiled in a study of cytomegalovirus exposure and HLA in healthy donors. Findings and limits, study-wide: Among TCR beta chains, those listed as cytomegalovirus-associated numbered some 170. Reportedly, HLA-A and HLA-B alleles of most subjects were accurately predicted from TCR beta. DRB1 showed the most TCR associations and HLA-C the fewest in a later analysis, as rates varied by HLA locus.

V lost 6 bases and J lost 9; bases outside the gene matches: 11. Germline values: CDR1 SEHNR, CDR2 FQNEAQ (reference sequence). The CDR3 runs to 15 residues. In this sample, this clone turned up a few times. Its antigen is undetermined. Both 60 Vbeta primers and 13 Jbeta primers went into the PCR. This table comes from immunoSEQ multiplex PCR, and its TCRdb copy is limited to in-frame clones, with some not included. The repertoire holds 150,000 to 200,000 clones, with approximately 82% as singletons. Specimen: PBMCs. The TCR comes from a male donor in good health and CMV-seronegative. The J gene is TRBJ1-6, the V gene TRBV7-9, with TRBD1 matching over 7 bases. The CDR3 is CASRPTGTDISPLHF. Here the CDR3 DNA reads TGTGCCAGCAGACCTACCGGGACAGATATTTCACCCCTCCACTTT. Drawing the rest from reference TRBV7-9 and TRBJ1-6, the complete variable domain is DTGVSQNPRHKITKRGQNVTFRCDPISEHNRLYWYRQTLGQGPEFLTYFQNEAQLEKSRLLSDRFSAERPKGSFSTLEIQRTEQGDSAMYLCASRPTGTDISPLHFGNGTRLTVT.